These T cell receptor beta chains were read from a single sample in a study of blood T cell repertoires in COVID-19. Only in-frame clones appear in the TCRdb table, and some are missing; sequencing was by immunoSEQ multiplex PCR. The data contain roughly 670,000 clones, 85% to 90% of them singletons. The sample comprised peripheral blood. These receptor sequences come from a woman younger than 30 with acute or convalescent COVID-19. The CDR3 runs from the conserved cysteine through the conserved F or W. Fields, in order: clone size, J gene, D gene, V gene, CDR3 DNA, CDR3 protein. The D gene is left open where the match is weak. Where a row states a size, it is once, few, many or the class of an expanded clone; other rows omit it.

clone_size: few; j_call: TRBJ1-2; d_call: .; v_call: TRBV7-3; cdr3_nt: TGTGCCAGCAGCTTATCGCCAGGGTATGGCTACACCTTC; cdr3_aa: CASSLSPGYGYTF
clone_size: .; j_call: TRBJ2-3; d_call: TRBD2; v_call: TRBV13; cdr3_nt: TGTGCCAGCAGCGGACTAGCGGGGGTCGTCACAGATACGCAGTATTTT; cdr3_aa: CASSGLAGVVTDTQYF
clone_size: .; j_call: TRBJ1-5; d_call: TRBD1; v_call: TRBV12-3/TRBV12-4; cdr3_nt: TGTGCCAGCACCACAGGGGACCGTCAGCCCCAGCATTTT; cdr3_aa: CASTTGDRQPQHF
clone_size: .; j_call: TRBJ1-2; d_call: .; v_call: TRBV29-1; cdr3_nt: TGCAGCGTTGAAGACCCCCGCCAGGGCGACTATGGCTACACCTTC; cdr3_aa: CSVEDPRQGDYGYTF
clone_size: once; j_call: TRBJ1-2; d_call: .; v_call: TRBV15; cdr3_nt: TGTGCCACCAGCAGAGAATGGCTGAACTATGGCTACACCTTC; cdr3_aa: CATSREWLNYGYTF
clone_size: .; j_call: TRBJ2-3; d_call: TRBD1; v_call: TRBV30; cdr3_nt: TGTGCCTGTCCACAGGGGGCGAGTCCAGATACGCAGTATTTT; cdr3_aa: CACPQGASPDTQYF
clone_size: .; j_call: TRBJ2-5; d_call: TRBD2; v_call: TRBV24-1; cdr3_nt: TGTGCCACCAGTGTAGCGGGGCTAGGGGAGACCCAGTACTTC; cdr3_aa: CATSVAGLGETQYF
clone_size: .; j_call: TRBJ2-7; d_call: TRBD1; v_call: TRBV6-1; cdr3_nt: TGTGCCAGCAGTGACGGGACAGGGTTATTCAACGAGCAGTACTTC; cdr3_aa: CASSDGTGLFNEQYF
clone_size: few; j_call: TRBJ2-2; d_call: .; v_call: TRBV5-1; cdr3_nt: TGCGCCAGCAGCTGGCCCCAAGCGGACACCGGGGAGCTGTTTTTT; cdr3_aa: CASSWPQADTGELFF
clone_size: .; j_call: TRBJ1-5; d_call: .; v_call: TRBV5-6; cdr3_nt: TGTGCCAGCAGCAGCGCCTATCAGCCCCAGCATTTT; cdr3_aa: CASSSAYQPQHF
clone_size: .; j_call: TRBJ1-5; d_call: .; v_call: TRBV19; cdr3_nt: TGTGCCAGTAGTATTTGGGGGCGAGATGGCAATCAGCCCCAGCATTTT; cdr3_aa: CASSIWGRDGNQPQHF
clone_size: .; j_call: TRBJ2-2; d_call: .; v_call: TRBV7-2; cdr3_nt: TGTGCCAGCAGCCCACCAACTCCCACCGGGGAGCTGTTTTTT; cdr3_aa: CASSPPTPTGELFF
clone_size: .; j_call: TRBJ1-2; d_call: .; v_call: TRBV29-1; cdr3_nt: TGCAGCGTTGTAACGGACTATGGCTACACCTTC; cdr3_aa: CSVVTDYGYTF
clone_size: .; j_call: TRBJ2-7; d_call: TRBD2; v_call: TRBV7-6; cdr3_nt: TGTGCCAGCAGCTTCACTCCGACTAGCGGGGCCCCCTACGAGCAGTACTTC; cdr3_aa: CASSFTPTSGAPYEQYF
clone_size: .; j_call: TRBJ2-7; d_call: .; v_call: TRBV21-1; cdr3_nt: TGTGCCAGCAGCACCTGGACAGGGGAACCCTACGAGCAGTACTTC; cdr3_aa: CASSTWTGEPYEQYF
clone_size: .; j_call: TRBJ2-7; d_call: .; v_call: TRBV2; cdr3_nt: TGTGCCAGCAGTGTCGGGCGGGGCTACGAGCAGTACTTC; cdr3_aa: CASSVGRGYEQYF
clone_size: .; j_call: TRBJ1-4; d_call: .; v_call: TRBV7-9; cdr3_nt: TGTGCCAGCAGCTTCCCAGACAGTCCTAATGAAAAACTGTTTTTT; cdr3_aa: CASSFPDSPNEKLFF
clone_size: .; j_call: TRBJ1-3; d_call: TRBD1; v_call: TRBV24-1; cdr3_nt: TGTGCCACCAGTGACCCAACAGGGGGAAGTGGAAACACCATATATTTT; cdr3_aa: CATSDPTGGSGNTIYF
clone_size: .; j_call: TRBJ2-1; d_call: TRBD2; v_call: TRBV4-2; cdr3_nt: TGTGCCAGCAGCCCAGAGCGGGGGGTTTCCTACAATGAGCAGTTCTTC; cdr3_aa: CASSPERGVSYNEQFF
clone_size: .; j_call: TRBJ1-1; d_call: .; v_call: TRBV6-4; cdr3_nt: TGTGCCAGAAGAGAGGGCGAGGGGCGGGAAAACACTGAAGCTTTCTTT; cdr3_aa: CARREGEGRENTEAFF
clone_size: .; j_call: TRBJ1-2; d_call: .; v_call: TRBV9; cdr3_nt: TGTGCCAGCAGCGCACTATGCAACTATGGCTACACCTTC; cdr3_aa: CASSALCNYGYTF
clone_size: once; j_call: TRBJ1-6; d_call: .; v_call: TRBV7-9; cdr3_nt: TGTGCCAGCAGCTTAGAGGGACAACTCACCTATAATTCACCCCTCCACTTT; cdr3_aa: CASSLEGQLTYNSPLHF
clone_size: .; j_call: TRBJ2-7; d_call: TRBD1; v_call: TRBV7-6; cdr3_nt: TGTGCCAGCAGCCTGACAGGGAAGAATGTTAGCTCCTACGAGCAGTACTTC; cdr3_aa: CASSLTGKNVSSYEQYF
clone_size: .; j_call: TRBJ2-3; d_call: TRBD2; v_call: TRBV20-1; cdr3_nt: TGCAGTGCTAGTAATGGCGGGGGGGCCCAAGATACGCAGTATTTT; cdr3_aa: CSASNGGGAQDTQYF
clone_size: .; j_call: TRBJ1-5; d_call: .; v_call: TRBV6-1; cdr3_nt: TGTGCCAGCAGTGAGGGTGAGGGAGGACAGCCCCAGCATTTT; cdr3_aa: CASSEGEGGQPQHF
clone_size: .; j_call: TRBJ1-2; d_call: .; v_call: TRBV5-8; cdr3_nt: TGTGCCAGCAGCTTGGTAATTCGGAACAGGGCGAACTATGGCTACACCTTC; cdr3_aa: CASSLVIRNRANYGYTF
clone_size: .; j_call: TRBJ2-3; d_call: .; v_call: TRBV27; cdr3_nt: TGTGCCAGCAGTCCCGGACTGTTCACAGATACGCAGTATTTT; cdr3_aa: CASSPGLFTDTQYF
clone_size: .; j_call: TRBJ1-2; d_call: .; v_call: TRBV24-1; cdr3_nt: TGTGCCACCAGTGATTTGTCCGGGAGCTATGGCTACACCTTC; cdr3_aa: CATSDLSGSYGYTF
clone_size: .; j_call: TRBJ1-1; d_call: .; v_call: TRBV7-3; cdr3_nt: TGTGCCAGCAGCGGTACAGGGAGGAACACTGAAGCTTTCTTT; cdr3_aa: CASSGTGRNTEAFF
clone_size: .; j_call: TRBJ2-3; d_call: .; v_call: TRBV5-1; cdr3_nt: TGCGCCAGCAGCTTCACAGGGCGTATGACAGATACGCAGTATTTT; cdr3_aa: CASSFTGRMTDTQYF
clone_size: .; j_call: TRBJ2-1; d_call: .; v_call: TRBV6-1; cdr3_nt: TGTGCCAGCAGTGAAGAGGCGGGGGCTCGTAACTACAATGAGCAGTTCTTC; cdr3_aa: CASSEEAGARNYNEQFF
clone_size: .; j_call: TRBJ1-1; d_call: .; v_call: TRBV2; cdr3_nt: TGTGCCAGCAGTGTCCAGGGAGGGAGCACTGAAGCTTTCTTT; cdr3_aa: CASSVQGGSTEAFF
clone_size: .; j_call: TRBJ2-6; d_call: .; v_call: TRBV27; cdr3_nt: TGTGCCAGCACTACTAGCTCTGGGGCCAACGTCCTGACTTTC; cdr3_aa: CASTTSSGANVLTF
clone_size: few; j_call: TRBJ1-2; d_call: .; v_call: TRBV5-6; cdr3_nt: TGTGCCAGCAGTCTTCCCCTCTATGGCTACACCTTC; cdr3_aa: CASSLPLYGYTF
clone_size: once; j_call: TRBJ2-7; d_call: .; v_call: TRBV6-1; cdr3_nt: TGTGCCAGCAGTGAACAGGACATCAACTACGAGCAGTACTTC; cdr3_aa: CASSEQDINYEQYF
clone_size: once; j_call: TRBJ1-5; d_call: .; v_call: TRBV5-5; cdr3_nt: TGTGCCAGCAGCGGGGTACAGGGCCTTCTGAATCAGCCCCAGCATTTT; cdr3_aa: CASSGVQGLLNQPQHF
clone_size: .; j_call: TRBJ1-5; d_call: TRBD1; v_call: TRBV6-5; cdr3_nt: TGTGCCAGCAGTTCCGGGACAGGACAAAGCAATCAGCCCCAGCATTTT; cdr3_aa: CASSSGTGQSNQPQHF
clone_size: .; j_call: TRBJ1-1; d_call: TRBD1; v_call: TRBV5-4; cdr3_nt: TGTGCCAGCAGCTTGGAACAGGGGGTGACTGAAGCTTTCTTT; cdr3_aa: CASSLEQGVTEAFF